The 14 T cell receptor beta chains below were found in one sample sequenced in a study of T-cell memory formation after mild COVID-19 (dated by TCRdb to about 2021). Libraries were built with 5' RACE. The reads were generated on an Illumina NovaSeq 6000. TCRdb trimmed public reads at Q25 via fastp, called clones via MiXCR and kept in-frame beta chains. Each entry is one CDR3 protein sequence, shown with its most common DNA and genes. Present in this sample are fewer than 700,000 distinct CDR3 sequences, roughly a fifth of which were seen just once. In total, the top ten clones hold roughly 9.1% of the sample. Sequencing input: PBMCs or a T cell subset sorted from them (not recorded which). All receptors derive from an adult woman who had mild COVID-19 (a few samples of this study predate the infection). The sample titles of this study are shuffled in the database, so cell type and time point are left out; the donor was told from shared clones.

The genes are TRBV20-1 and TRBJ1-1; D might be TRBD1 (5 bases). This CDR3 is 14 amino acids long. Trimming took off 1 base at V and 1 base at J, with 10 bases between the two ends. Looked up from germline, CDR1 is DFQATT and CDR2 is SNEGSKA (reference sequence). CDR3 bases: TGCAGTGCTAGAGGGCATGACAGGAACACTGAAGCTTTCTTT. Translation gives CSARGHDRNTEAFF.

This clonotype was counted only a few times. V is TRBV29-1 and J is TRBJ2-3, with D possibly called TRBD1 or TRBD2 (6 bases each). CDR1 and CDR2 (germline): SQVTM, ANQGSEA. The V end lost 6 bases, the J end lost 8 bases, and 21 bases lay between the germline ends. The CDR3 consists of 14 residues. The CDR3 reads CSVVQGLTYRTQYF. In DNA, the CDR3 is TGCAGCGTGGTACAGGGACTTACCTATCGTACGCAGTATTTT.

V gene TRBV20-1 combines with J gene TRBJ2-1; 10 positions agree with TRBD2. The CDR3 loop spans 15 amino acids. Germline V gene lookup returns CDR1 DFQATT and CDR2 SNEGSKA (reference sequence). Germline trimming cut 5 bases from V and 8 bases from J; bases unmatched to any gene: 12. The CDR3 bases are TGCAGTGCTTTAGGGGGTCTAGCGGGAGTCGATGAGCAGTTCTTC. Its translation is CSALGGLAGVDEQFF.

This clonotype turned up a few times. The genes are TRBV11-2 and TRBJ2-3; 11 bases match TRBD2. Germline trimming cut 3 bases from V and 4 bases from J; bases unmatched to any gene: 6. The germline V gene has CDR1 SGHAT and CDR2 FQNNGV. The CDR3 runs 16 residues. This CDR3 is CASSLIAGGQSDTQYF. CDR3 DNA: TGTGCCAGCAGCTTGATAGCGGGGGGGCAGTCAGATACGCAGTATTTT.

The rearrangement joins TRBV4-1 to TRBJ1-1, with D possibly being TRBD1 (6 bases). CDR3 length: 15 amino acids. Trimming took off 4 bases at V and 3 bases at J, with 15 bases between the two ends. The V gene's germline CDR1 is MGHRA and CDR2 YSYEKL. CDR3 in amino acids: CASSRYTGKDTEAFF. DNA of the CDR3: TGCGCCAGCAGCCGCTACACAGGGAAGGACACTGAAGCTTTCTTT.

The CDR3 loop reads CSASDRRQFF. For the CDR3, the DNA is TGCAGTGCTAGTGACCGACGGCAGTTCTTC. The chain links TRBV20-1 to TRBJ2-1; D remains ambiguous. Germline V gives CDR1 DFQATT, CDR2 SNEGSKA (reference sequence). The V end was cut by 3 bases, the J end by 12 bases, with 9 bases between. CDR3 length: 10 residues.

The J gene is TRBJ1-4, the V gene TRBV3-1, with D uncertain. CDR1 and CDR2 from the germline V gene are LGHDT and YNNKEL (reference sequence). This CDR3 is built from 14 residues. V was cut by 1 base and J by 7 bases, with 10 bases left in between. CDR3 residues: CASSQGAEIEKLFF. The CDR3, as DNA: TGTGCCAGCAGCCAAGGTGCCGAAATTGAAAAACTGTTTTTT.

This clonotype was seen a few times. V usage is TRBV27 and J usage is TRBJ2-1, with D perhaps matching TRBD1 (5 bases). CDR3 length: 17 amino acids. The germline V gene has CDR1 MNHEY and CDR2 SMNVEV (reference sequence). V lost 5 bases, J lost 6 bases, and 23 bases lay in between. DNA for the CDR3: TGTGCCAGCAGTGTACAGGACCCGACCTTCCTTATCAATGAGCAGTTCTTC. It encodes CASSVQDPTFLINEQFF.

This clonotype has only a few counts. The genes are TRBV7-9 and TRBJ2-3, with a tentative D call TRBD2 (5 bases). The CDR3 contains 14 residues. V shed 5 bases and J shed 6 bases, with 15 bases lying between them. CDR1 is SEHNR, CDR2 FQNEAQ, per germline (reference sequence). The CDR3: CASSQSGSRDTQYF. CDR3 coding DNA: TGTGCCAGCAGCCAAAGCGGATCTAGGGATACGCAGTATTTT.

V gene TRBV29-1 combines with J gene TRBJ2-5; possible D gene TRBD2, 5 bases. V lost 7 bases and J lost 3, with 24 bases in between. CDR1 and CDR2 (germline): SQVTM, ANQGSEA. CDR3 length: 16 amino acids. The CDR3 DNA is TGCAGCGCCCCTAGATTCGGTGGAGGTGGGGAAGAGACCCAGTACTTC. It translates to CSAPRFGGGGEETQYF.

This clonotype was counted between two and nine times. This chain links TRBV19 with TRBJ1-1; D might be TRBD1 (6 bases). Germline V gene sequence: CDR1 LNHDA, CDR2 SQIVND (reference sequence). Deletions cut 3 bases from V and 4 bases from J, with 24 bases between. The CDR3 length is 18 residues. The CDR3 region has the DNA TGTGCCAGTAGTATTGGGGGCAGGTATTTCGAGGGTGGCACTGAAGCTTTCTTT. Protein: CASSIGGRYFEGGTEAFF.

This clonotype has more than one count but fewer than ten. The V gene is TRBV20-1, the J gene TRBJ1-2; D call uncertain. CDR3 length equals 13 residues. The germline CDR1 and CDR2 sequences are DFQATT and SNEGSKA (reference sequence). The V and J ends lost 6 bases and 2 bases respectively, with 13 bases between them. The CDR3 DNA is TGCAGTGCGACCACCGAGGAAAACTATGGCTACACCTTC. Protein: CSATTEENYGYTF.

This chain links TRBV7-2 with TRBJ2-3, with TRBD2 matching 7 bases. Germline CDR1 and CDR2: SGHTA and FQGNSA. The CDR3 is 14 amino acids. V trimming: 3 bases; J trimming: 6 bases; junction bases outside the gene matches: 6. CDR3 region: CASSFSPAGDTQYF. CDR3 coding DNA: TGTGCCAGCAGCTTTTCCCCAGCGGGGGATACGCAGTATTTT.

The chain carries TRBV6-6 and TRBJ2-3; D is undetermined. There are 13 residues in the CDR3. Germline lookup yields CDR1 MNHNY and CDR2 SVGAGI (reference sequence). Trimming pared 0 bases from V and 10 bases from J, leaving 11 bases between. The CDR3: CASSYSDIDAQYF. CDR3 sequence (DNA): TGTGCCAGCAGTTACTCGGATATTGATGCGCAGTATTTT.